The 19 T cell receptor beta chains listed next were all sequenced from one sample in a study of cytomegalovirus exposure and HLA in healthy donors. Assay used: immunoSEQ multiplex PCR; TCRdb lists only in-frame clones, some missing. The data hold about 83,000 clones, with roughly 95% observed a single time. Material: PBMCs. Every receptor here comes from a woman aged 18 to 35 in good health and CMV-seronegative.

This chain joins TRBV5-6 and TRBJ1-6, with no clear D. V was cut by 0 bases and J by 9 bases, with 4 bases left in between. Germline assignment: CDR1 SGHDT and CDR2 YYEEEE. The CDR3 length is 12 residues. The CDR3 DNA sequence: TGTGCCAGCAGCTTGGAACTTTCACCCCTCCACTTT. Its translation: CASSLELSPLHF.

The chain recombines TRBV7-2 with TRBJ2-1; perhaps TRBD2 as D (6 bases). Germline CDR1 is SGHTA and CDR2 is FQGNSA. Deletions cut 5 bases from V and 10 bases from J, with 18 bases between. The CDR3 is 14 residues long. CDR3 nucleotides: TGTGCCAGCAGCGGGGCGGGAACGGGAGTCGAGCAGTTCTTC. Translation: CASSGAGTGVEQFF.

The chain recombines TRBV29-1 with TRBJ1-4, with TRBD1 matching 8 bases. The V gene end was trimmed by 3 bases and the J gene end by 5 bases; junction bases not matched to a gene: 8. Per germline, CDR1 SQVTM and CDR2 ANQGSEA. The CDR3 runs 15 residues. CDR3 nucleotide sequence: TGCAGCGTTGAGGGCACAGGGGGTAGAAATGAAAAACTGTTTTTT. Translating gives CSVEGTGGRNEKLFF.

The chain links TRBV6-1 to TRBJ2-5; 7 bases align to TRBD1. Germline V gene data show CDR1 as MNHNS and CDR2 as SASEGT. There are 13 residues in the CDR3. The trim removed 11 bases at V and 2 bases at J, leaving 8 bases unmatched. In nucleotides, the CDR3 is TGTGCCGGTTGCCGGGACAGACAAGAGACCCAGTACTTC. Translated, it gives CAGCRDRQETQYF.

The chain has TRBV27 and TRBJ2-1; perhaps TRBD2 as D (6 bases). Germline values: CDR1 MNHEY, CDR2 SMNVEV (reference sequence). This CDR3 is built from 15 residues. The germline V and J ends were trimmed by 5 bases and 7 bases, with 18 bases remaining between them. Here the CDR3 DNA reads TGTGCCAGCAGTATCAGCGCAGACGGAGGGAATGAGCAGTTCTTC. Protein product: CASSISADGGNEQFF.

This sequence joins TRBV30 and TRBJ2-7; 7 nucleotides agree with TRBD2. Germline CDR1 GTSNPN, CDR2 SVGIG (reference sequence). Unmatched junction bases numbered 3, after V lost 0 bases and J lost 4 bases. This CDR3 is built from 13 residues. The chain's CDR3 is CAWSVLAPYEQYF. The CDR3 DNA reads TGTGCCTGGAGTGTACTAGCGCCGTACGAGCAGTACTTC.

This clone was recorded only once. The rearrangement uses TRBV30 and TRBJ2-5, with D perhaps matching TRBD2 (5 bases). Germline CDR1 reads GTSNPN; CDR2 reads SVGIG (reference sequence). CDR3 length: 14 residues. V dropped 4 bases and J dropped 9 bases, with 21 bases sitting between them. The CDR3, as DNA: TGTGCCTGGAATGTATTGGAGAAATTAGCGTCCCAGTACTTC. Amino acid sequence: CAWNVLEKLASQYF. Based on the CDR3 plus reference TRBV30 and TRBJ2-5, the full variable domain is SQTIHQWPATLVQPVGSPLSLECTVEGTSNPNLYWYRQAAGRGLQLLFYSVGIGQISSEVPQNLSASRPQDRQFILSSKKLLLSDSGFYLCAWNVLEKLASQYFGPGTRLLVL.

The chain employs TRBV2 and TRBJ1-1; possibly TRBD1 for D (5 bases). With 7 bases removed from V and 4 bases from J, the gap between germline ends came to 16 bases. Germline loops: CDR1 SNHLY, CDR2 FYNNEI. CDR3 size: 14 residues. The CDR3 DNA reads as TGTGCCAGCACCGGGGGTTCAGCGGTCACTGAAGCTTTCTTT. It yields the protein CASTGGSAVTEAFF.

The rearrangement uses TRBV5-6 and TRBJ1-3, with no clear D. CDR3 length: 15 amino acids. V was trimmed by 3 bases and J by 4 bases, leaving 14 bases between them. Germline-derived CDR1 and CDR2 are SGHDT and YYEEEE. Here the CDR3 reads CASSYYGDGGNTIYF. CDR3 DNA: TGTGCCAGCAGCTATTACGGGGATGGCGGAAACACCATATATTTT.

The gene calls are TRBV5-6 and TRBJ2-7, with D possibly matching TRBD2 (5 bases). Germline CDR1 reads SGHDT; CDR2 reads YYEEEE. The length of the CDR3 is 15 residues. V lost 3 bases and J 6 bases, leaving 19 bases between the germline ends. CDR3 sequence (DNA): TGTGCCAGCAGCTACGGACCCCGGGAAGGAGGCGAGCAGTACTTC. Translated: CASSYGPREGGEQYF.

This rearrangement joins TRBV10-1 to TRBJ1-4, with 9 nucleotides matching TRBD1. With V trimmed by 6 bases and J by 4 bases, 3 bases remained unmatched. CDR1 and CDR2 from the germline V gene are WNHNN and SYGVQD (reference sequence). The CDR3 contains 14 residues. The CDR3 nucleotides are TGCGCCAGCAGGGGGACAGGGATTAATGAAAAACTGTTTTTT. The encoded protein is CASRGTGINEKLFF.

This chain links TRBV6-5 with TRBJ1-2; TRBD1 matches 8 bases. The J segment lost 7 bases and the V segment lost 5 bases, leaving 9 bases of the junction unmatched. CDR3 length: 14 residues. Germline V CDR1 and CDR2: MNHEY, SVGAGI. DNA for the CDR3: TGTGCCAGCAGTAACAGGGGGACGGATGGTGGCTACACCTTC. It specifies CASSNRGTDGGYTF.

V and J are TRBV7-9 and TRBJ2-7, with TRBD2 identical over 8 bases. CDR1 and CDR2 (germline): SEHNR, FQNEAQ (reference sequence). The length of the CDR3 is 17 residues. Trimming cost V 5 bases and J 3 bases; bases outside gene matches: 15. CDR3 protein: CASSPYSGGLRFYEQYF. In DNA form, the CDR3 reads TGTGCCAGCAGCCCTTATTCGGGGGGGTTACGTTTCTACGAGCAGTACTTC. The entire variable domain, with the rest obtained from reference TRBV7-9 and TRBJ2-7, is as follows: DTGVSQNPRHKITKRGQNVTFRCDPISEHNRLYWYRQTLGQGPEFLTYFQNEAQLEKSRLLSDRFSAERPKGSFSTLEIQRTEQGDSAMYLCASSPYSGGLRFYEQYFGPGTRLTVT.

The rearrangement links TRBV5-1 to TRBJ1-1, with 7 bases matching TRBD1. V was pared by 3 bases and J by 1 base, with 6 bases of the junction left unmatched. Germline values: CDR1 SGHRS, CDR2 YFSETQ. The CDR3 is 15 residues long. CDR3 in amino acids: CASSWTGFGNTEAFF. DNA of the CDR3: TGCGCCAGCAGCTGGACAGGTTTCGGGAACACTGAAGCTTTCTTT.

The chain employs TRBV2 and TRBJ2-2; TRBD1 matches 12 bases. The CDR3 loop spans 15 amino acids. CDR1 and CDR2 from the germline V gene are SNHLY and FYNNEI. With 8 bases clipped from V and 6 bases from J, the junction kept 7 bases outside the gene matches. CDR3 sequence reads: CASVVGTGGPGELFF. In DNA, the CDR3 is TGTGCCAGCGTTGTCGGGACAGGGGGCCCCGGGGAGCTGTTTTTT.

The rearrangement joins TRBV6-6 to TRBJ2-3, with D perhaps TRBD1 (6 bases). Germline lookup yields CDR1 MNHNY and CDR2 SVGAGI (reference sequence). V was cut by 0 bases and J by 2 bases, with 12 bases left in between. The CDR3 has 16 amino acids. CDR3 sequence (DNA): TGTGCCAGCAGTTACTCCAGGGGATCCCCCACAGATACGCAGTATTTT. It specifies CASSYSRGSPTDTQYF.

The chain links TRBV11-3 to TRBJ1-1, with unresolved D. Trimming removed 2 bases at V and 4 bases at J, with 8 bases between. This CDR3 is built from 13 residues. Germline loops: CDR1 SGHNT, CDR2 YENEEA. CDR3 DNA sequence: TGTGCCAGCAGCTTATATCCCAGCACTGAAGCTTTCTTT. This translates into CASSLYPSTEAFF.

The V gene is TRBV9, the J gene TRBJ2-7; a possible D gene is TRBD2 (5 bases). With 3 bases removed from V and 0 bases from J, the gap between germline ends came to 10 bases. The germline V gene encodes CDR1 SGDLS and CDR2 YYNGEE. This CDR3 has 14 amino acids. CDR3 DNA sequence: TGTGCCAGCAGCGGCGGGTCCAGCTCCTACGAGCAGTACTTC. This gives the protein CASSGGSSSYEQYF.

The chain links TRBV30 to TRBJ2-3, with TRBD2 as a possible D gene (5 bases). This CDR3 contains 14 residues. Germline assignment: CDR1 GTSNPN and CDR2 SVGIG (reference sequence). V lost 2 bases and J 6 bases, leaving 15 bases between the germline ends. CDR3 nucleotides: TGTGCCTGGAGTTTAGCGATAACGACGGATACGCAGTATTTT. It codes for CAWSLAITTDTQYF.